This TCR beta chain was identified during a study of T cells in tumors after PD-1 blockade. Whole-study context: Prior checkpoint blockade, systemic immunosuppressant use, or anti-cancer therapy within 4 weeks excluded patients. Peripheral blood samples averaged around 40,000 unique clonotypes and about 120,000 templates.

CDR1 is SQVTM and CDR2 is ANQGSEA in the germline V gene. V was cut by 6 bases and J by 4 bases, with 11 bases left in between. There are 12 residues in the CDR3. The method was immunoSEQ multiplex PCR; TCRdb's version includes in-frame clones alone and lacks a portion of them. The table records 14,000 to 15,000 clones, approximately 80% of them present only once. This clone was seen more than once but under ten times. The TCR comes from a human donor with basal cell carcinoma. This chain links TRBV29-1 with TRBJ2-3; TRBD1 is a possible D gene (6 bases). The sample here was PBMCs, taken after anti-PD-1 treatment. CDR3 sequence: CSVDTGSDTQYF. The DNA of the CDR3 is TGCAGCGTAGATACAGGGTCAGATACGCAGTATTTT.